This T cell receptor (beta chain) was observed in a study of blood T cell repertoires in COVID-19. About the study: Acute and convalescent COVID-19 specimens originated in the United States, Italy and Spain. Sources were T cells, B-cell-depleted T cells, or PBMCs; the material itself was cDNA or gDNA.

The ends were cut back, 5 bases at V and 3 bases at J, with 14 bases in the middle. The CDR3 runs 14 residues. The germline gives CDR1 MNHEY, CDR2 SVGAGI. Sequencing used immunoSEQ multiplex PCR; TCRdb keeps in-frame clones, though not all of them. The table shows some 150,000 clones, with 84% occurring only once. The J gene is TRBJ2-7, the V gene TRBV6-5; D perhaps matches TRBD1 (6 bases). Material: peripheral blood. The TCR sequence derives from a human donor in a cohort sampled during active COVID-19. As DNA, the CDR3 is TGTGCCAGCAGTCCCCCAGGACAGATCTACGAGCAGTACTTC. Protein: CASSPPGQIYEQYF.